This T cell receptor beta chain was retrieved from a study of blood T cell repertoires in COVID-19 (dated by TCRdb to the early 2020s). Regarding the research as a whole: Samples from collaborators originated in the United States, Italy and Spain and spanned both the acute and convalescent phases of COVID-19. The repertoires were released in a freely available public database intended as a resource for research on the immune response to SARS-CoV-2. The material from the prospective study consisted of cDNA or gDNA derived from T cells, B-cell-depleted T cells, or PBMCs. Nearly every sample came with metadata listing a de-identified subject ID, COVID-19 status, age in years and sex. Where available, HLA class I and class II types were taken from metadata supplied by the sample provider and were not determined by assay-based typing. The samples were drawn from the first 160 participants of the ongoing ImmuneRACE study and from 950 to 1,500 subjects provided by 6 global collaborators. The dataset comprised deeply sampled blood TCRbeta repertoires from subjects exposed to, actively infected with, or recovered from COVID-19. Results and caveats for the whole study, not just this receptor: How much clinical and demographic metadata was included differed by source and by participant, and the metadata was provided uncurated.

Whole blood was collected in K2EDTA tubes by collaborating institutions according to the institutions' own protocols. For TCRbeta analysis, collaborators shipped samples as frozen whole blood, isolated PBMCs, or DNA extracted from either of those sample types. Comment on this clone: It has no known antigen specificity. The sample holds no much larger clone one base away, and base qualities are not on file.

TCRbeta CDR3 regions were amplified from genomic DNA by means of the immunoSEQ Assay, a bias-controlled multiplex PCR. As for how the authors treated the data: Within the assay, amplification of reference gene primers was used to estimate how many nucleated cells each sample contained. Sequence reads were collapsed and filtered to measure the absolute abundance of every unique TCRbeta CDR3 rearrangement. For each sample, productive Simpson clonality was calculated as the square root of Simpson's diversity index over productive rearrangements. TCRdb holds this immuneACCESS table with in-frame rearrangements only. Some clones are missing; in checked studies, unresolved V genes explain under half, and the rest has no known cause. Clonal size and the V and J genes are those of that table, whereas D and trimming came from the DNA. This sample holds over 55,000 clones; approximately 87% were observed only once. The ten top clones hold around 8% of the sample.

V loses 2 bases at its end and J loses 0 bases; junction bases beyond the gene matches: 4. CDR1 and CDR2 are read off the germline V gene (reference sequence) as LNHNV and YYDKDF. Inclusive of the bounding cysteine and phenylalanine, the CDR3 is 16 residues long. Of all the DNA, just the CDR3 is kept, 48 bases in frame from base 1. The source is a man aged 50 or older with active COVID-19. This sequence uses TRBV15 and TRBJ1-2, with TRBD1 matching 9 junction bases. Source material: peripheral blood. For the CDR3, the sequence is CATSRNRDRANYGYTF. The bases read TGTGCCACCAGCAGAAACCGGGACAGGGCTAACTATGGCTACACCTTC.